What follows are 14 T cell receptor beta chains derived from one specimen sequenced in a study of blood T cell repertoires in COVID-19. Generated by immunoSEQ multiplex PCR, the TCRdb table keeps only in-frame clones and is missing some. The sample carries around 310,000 clones, around 89% recorded once. The sequenced sample consisted of PBMCs or T cells enriched from blood (not recorded which). The receptor set was obtained from a woman aged 40 to 50 who had recovered from COVID-19.

The chain combines TRBV13 with TRBJ1-2; maybe TRBD1 (6 bases). The CDR3 covers 14 residues. The V end was cut by 4 bases, the J end by 8 bases, with 17 bases between. Germline V CDR1 and CDR2: PRHDT, FYEKMQ (reference sequence). CDR3 loop: CASSSRDMVGGYTF. The CDR3 coding sequence is TGTGCCAGCAGCTCCCGGGACATGGTGGGGGGCTACACCTTC.

The J gene is TRBJ1-5, the V gene TRBV12-3 or TRBV12-4; 7 bases match TRBD1. With V trimmed by 5 bases and J by 11 bases, 9 bases remained unmatched. The CDR3 extends over 13 amino acids. The CDR3 coding sequence is TGTGCCAGCAGTGCGGACAGGTTTTTATCCCAGCATTTT. Residues: CASSADRFLSQHF.

This chain links TRBV7-2 with TRBJ2-2; D call uncertain. The CDR3 is 14 residues long. The ends were cut back, 1 base at V and 4 bases at J, with 7 bases in the middle. CDR1 is SGHTA, CDR2 FQGNSA, per germline. The CDR3 loop reads CASSLVFLTGELFF. The CDR3 nucleotides are TGTGCCAGCAGCTTAGTTTTCCTCACCGGGGAGCTGTTTTTT.

The rearrangement joins TRBV7-2 to TRBJ2-7; maybe TRBD2 (5 bases). Between the trimmed V and J ends, which lost 1 base and 2 bases, there was a span of 12 bases. CDR1 is SGHTA and CDR2 is FQGNSA in the germline V gene. CDR3 size: 15 residues. This CDR3 is CASSLGRGITYEQYF. CDR3 sequence (DNA): TGTGCCAGCAGCTTAGGGAGAGGGATTACCTACGAGCAGTACTTC.

The chain is built from TRBV3-1 (or the pseudogene TRBV3-2) and TRBJ1-2, with D possibly matching TRBD1 (5 bases). The CDR3 is made up of 14 amino acids. The V and J ends lost 1 base and 4 bases respectively, with 10 bases between them. The germline V gene has CDR1 LGHDT and CDR2 YNNKEL (reference sequence). For the CDR3, the DNA is TGTGCCAGCAGCCAAGGGGGCCTGCCCTATGGCTACACCTTC. It encodes CASSQGGLPYGYTF.

The rearrangement joins TRBV24-1 to TRBJ1-5; D gene ambiguous. CDR3 length equals 12 residues. CDR1 and CDR2 from the germline V gene are KGHDR and SFDVKD. Trimming pared 5 bases from V and 7 bases from J, leaving 8 bases between. CDR3 DNA sequence: TGTGCCACCAGTGCCGACGGGCAGCCCCAGCATTTT. Protein sequence: CATSADGQPQHF.

CDR3 amino acids: CASSVGAYPDTEAFF. CDR3 nucleotides: TGTGCCAGCAGCGTAGGGGCGTACCCGGACACTGAAGCTTTCTTT. The rearrangement links TRBV9 to TRBJ1-1; D is unresolved. V lost 0 bases and J lost 3, with 12 bases in between. The CDR3 sequence is 15 residues long. The V gene's germline CDR1 is SGDLS and CDR2 YYNGEE.

A single count supports this clone. The chain employs TRBV19 and TRBJ1-4; D remains ambiguous. CDR1 and CDR2 from the germline V gene are LNHDA and SQIVND (reference sequence). The CDR3 consists of 14 residues. The V gene lost 6 bases and the J gene lost 0 bases, with 8 bases spanning the gap. The CDR3 is CASSGVATNEKLFF. In DNA form, the CDR3 reads TGTGCCAGTAGCGGAGTTGCAACTAATGAAAAACTGTTTTTT.

V usage is TRBV28 and J usage is TRBJ2-1; 12 bases match TRBD1. J lost 9 bases, V lost 5 bases, and 11 bases had no gene match. Germline CDR1 is MDHEN and CDR2 is SYDVKM. CDR3 length: 16 residues. CDR3 residues: CASSPTGTGGFGEQFF. For the CDR3, the DNA is TGTGCCAGCAGTCCCACCGGGACAGGGGGCTTCGGTGAGCAGTTCTTC.

Details on this clone: One end of the junction varies from germline; a read error may be responsible. The rearrangement links TRBV20-1 to TRBJ2-1; no clear D. This CDR3 is 11 amino acids long. Germline V gene data show CDR1 as DFQATT and CDR2 as SNEGSKA (reference sequence). This CDR3 is CSATPYSEQFF. The CDR3 DNA sequence: TGCAGTGCTACACCCTACAGTGAGCAGTTCTTC.

The CDR3 region has the DNA TGTGCCAGCAGTCCCGGGACTTCTTTCTCCTACAATGAGCAGTTCTTC. Protein sequence: CASSPGTSFSYNEQFF. This chain links TRBV6-2 or TRBV6-3 with TRBJ2-1, with D perhaps matching TRBD2 (6 bases). The CDR3 consists of 16 residues. Germline loops: CDR1 MNHEY, CDR2 SVGEGT. Trimming left V 5 bases short and J 0 bases short, with 14 bases between.

The chain carries TRBV2 and TRBJ2-5, with 7 nucleotides matching TRBD1. The CDR3 totals 16 residues. Per germline, CDR1 SNHLY and CDR2 FYNNEI. V lost 2 bases, J lost 5 bases, and 11 bases stayed unmatched. CDR3 sequence reads: CASSERWFQGVETQYF. The CDR3 DNA sequence: TGTGCCAGCAGTGAAAGGTGGTTCCAGGGGGTCGAGACCCAGTACTTC.

The rearrangement joins TRBV7-2 to TRBJ1-1; D uncertain. The germline gives CDR1 SGHTA, CDR2 FQGNSA. The CDR3 runs to 15 residues. V was shortened by 4 bases and J by 0 bases, with 12 bases between the two germline ends. This CDR3 is CASSSGRTMNTEAFF. CDR3 nucleotides: TGTGCCAGCAGCTCCGGACGGACTATGAACACTGAAGCTTTCTTT.

The rearrangement links TRBV29-1 to TRBJ1-5, with unresolved D. The CDR3 is 13 amino acids. Germline CDR1 is SQVTM and CDR2 is ANQGSEA. V dropped 5 bases and J dropped 7 bases, with 15 bases sitting between them. The CDR3 sequence is CSVSEGVGQPQHF. In DNA, the CDR3 is TGCAGCGTTAGTGAGGGAGTAGGGCAGCCCCAGCATTTT.